The clone carrying this TCR beta chain was counted a few times. Its antigen is as yet unknown. The data were obtained in a study of response to subunit inactivated influenza vaccine. Whole-study findings and limits: After each seasonal influenza vaccination, few new T cells are recruited, the authors suggested.

From the RT-PCR reads, TCRdb called clonotypes with MiXCR, one entry per CDR3 protein. The sample lists about half a million distinct CDR3 sequences; 7.6% were seen once. The CDR3 length is 14 residues. Germline V gives CDR1 SGHTA, CDR2 FQGNSA. V lost 5 bases and J 1 base, leaving 10 bases between the germline ends. Sequences were derived from PBMCs from blood, sampled 23 months after vaccination. The V call is TRBV7-2, the J call TRBJ2-3, with D unclear. The clonotype was recovered from a man between 50 and 70 years old who received an inactivated influenza vaccine. The CDR3 protein is CASSTARGTDTQYF. CDR3 sequence (DNA): TGTGCCAGCAGCACCGCCCGGGGCACAGATACGCAGTATTTT.